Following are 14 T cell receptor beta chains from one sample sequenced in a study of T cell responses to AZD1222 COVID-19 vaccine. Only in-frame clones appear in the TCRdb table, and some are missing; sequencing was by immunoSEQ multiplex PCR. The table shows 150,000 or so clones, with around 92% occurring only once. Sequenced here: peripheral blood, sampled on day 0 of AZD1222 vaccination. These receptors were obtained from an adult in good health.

This CDR3 reads CASSPRQGAGNTIYF. The CDR3, as DNA: TGTGCCAGCTCACCACGGCAGGGAGCTGGAAACACCATATATTTT. The chain recombines TRBV18 with TRBJ1-3; tentatively, D is TRBD1 (5 bases). In germline, CDR1 is KGHSH, CDR2 LQKENI. V was clipped by 1 base and J by 2 bases, with 9 bases between them. This CDR3 comprises 15 residues.

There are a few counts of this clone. This chain's CDR3 is CASSKSGTGELFF. Here the CDR3 DNA reads TGTGCCAGCAGCAAGAGCGGGACCGGGGAGCTGTTTTTT. This chain joins TRBV7-3 and TRBJ2-2, with D maybe TRBD2 (6 bases). V shed 5 bases and J shed 5 bases, with 9 bases lying between them. Germline CDR1 SGHTA, CDR2 FQGTGA. CDR3 length: 13 amino acids.

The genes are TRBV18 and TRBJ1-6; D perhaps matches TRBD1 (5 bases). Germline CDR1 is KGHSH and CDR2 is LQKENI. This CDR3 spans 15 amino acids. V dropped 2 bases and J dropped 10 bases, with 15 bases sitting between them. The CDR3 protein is CASSPGLGAESPLHF. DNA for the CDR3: TGTGCCAGCTCACCAGGCTTAGGGGCTGAGTCACCCCTCCACTTT.

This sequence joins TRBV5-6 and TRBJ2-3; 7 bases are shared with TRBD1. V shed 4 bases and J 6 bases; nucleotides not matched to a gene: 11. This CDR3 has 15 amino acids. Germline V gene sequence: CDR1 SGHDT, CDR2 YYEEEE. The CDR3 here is CASSPWTGSVDTQYF. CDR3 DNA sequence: TGTGCCAGCAGCCCATGGACAGGATCGGTCGATACGCAGTATTTT.

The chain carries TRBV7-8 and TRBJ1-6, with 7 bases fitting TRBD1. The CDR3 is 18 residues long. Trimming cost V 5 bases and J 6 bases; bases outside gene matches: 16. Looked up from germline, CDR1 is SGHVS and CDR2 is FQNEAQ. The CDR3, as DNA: TGTGCCAGCAGCAAGGGACGTGGTGAGACAGGGAGTAATTCACCCCTCCACTTT. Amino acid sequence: CASSKGRGETGSNSPLHF.

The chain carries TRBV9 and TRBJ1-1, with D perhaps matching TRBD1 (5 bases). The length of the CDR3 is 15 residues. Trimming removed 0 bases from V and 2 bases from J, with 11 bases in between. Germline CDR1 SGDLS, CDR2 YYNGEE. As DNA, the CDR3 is TGTGCCAGCAGCGTAGCTACGGGGCCTAACACTGAAGCTTTCTTT. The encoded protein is CASSVATGPNTEAFF.

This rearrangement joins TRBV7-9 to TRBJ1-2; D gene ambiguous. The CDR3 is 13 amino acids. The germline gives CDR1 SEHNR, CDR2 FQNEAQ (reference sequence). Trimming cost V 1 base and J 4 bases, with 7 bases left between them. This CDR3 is CASSLGGSYGYTF. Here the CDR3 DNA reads TGTGCCAGCAGCTTAGGAGGGAGCTATGGCTACACCTTC.

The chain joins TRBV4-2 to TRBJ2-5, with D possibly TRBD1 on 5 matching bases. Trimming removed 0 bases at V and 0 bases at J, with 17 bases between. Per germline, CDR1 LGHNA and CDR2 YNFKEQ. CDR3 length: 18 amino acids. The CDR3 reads CASSQDPVGQAYQETQYF. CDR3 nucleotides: TGTGCCAGCAGCCAAGATCCAGTAGGACAAGCGTACCAAGAGACCCAGTACTTC.

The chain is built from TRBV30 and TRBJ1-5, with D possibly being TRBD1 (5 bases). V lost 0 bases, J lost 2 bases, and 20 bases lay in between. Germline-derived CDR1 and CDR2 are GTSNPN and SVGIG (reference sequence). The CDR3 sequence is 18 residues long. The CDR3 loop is CAWSVPRHGGRGNQPQHF. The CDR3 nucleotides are TGTGCCTGGAGTGTACCCCGACATGGGGGAAGGGGCAATCAGCCCCAGCATTTT.

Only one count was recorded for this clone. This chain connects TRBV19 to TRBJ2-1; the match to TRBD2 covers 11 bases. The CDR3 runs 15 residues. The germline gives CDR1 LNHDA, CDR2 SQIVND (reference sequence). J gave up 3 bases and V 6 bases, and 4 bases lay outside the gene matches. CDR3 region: CASSSTSGSYNEQFF. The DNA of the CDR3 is TGTGCCAGTAGCTCAACTAGCGGGAGCTACAATGAGCAGTTCTTC.

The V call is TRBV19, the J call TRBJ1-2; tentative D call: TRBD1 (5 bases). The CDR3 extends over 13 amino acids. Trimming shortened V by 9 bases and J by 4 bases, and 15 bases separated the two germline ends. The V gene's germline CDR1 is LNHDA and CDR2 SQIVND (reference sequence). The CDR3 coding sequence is TGTGCCAGCCTCCCAGGGTATGGCTATGGCTACACCTTC. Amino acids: CASLPGYGYGYTF.

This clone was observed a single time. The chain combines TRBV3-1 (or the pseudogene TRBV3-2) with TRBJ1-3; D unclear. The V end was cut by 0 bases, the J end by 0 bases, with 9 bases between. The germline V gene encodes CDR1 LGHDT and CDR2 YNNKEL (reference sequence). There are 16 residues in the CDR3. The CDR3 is CASSQERLSSGNTIYF. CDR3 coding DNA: TGTGCCAGCAGCCAAGAGAGATTAAGCTCTGGAAACACCATATATTTT.

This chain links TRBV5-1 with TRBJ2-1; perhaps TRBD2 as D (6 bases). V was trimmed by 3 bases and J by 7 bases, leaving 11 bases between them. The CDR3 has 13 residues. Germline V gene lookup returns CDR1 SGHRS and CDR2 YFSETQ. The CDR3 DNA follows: TGCGCCAGCAGCTCCTTGACTAGTAATGAGCAGTTCTTC. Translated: CASSSLTSNEQFF. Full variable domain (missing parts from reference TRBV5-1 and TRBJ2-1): KAGVTQTPRYLIKTRGQQVTLSCSPISGHRSVSWYQQTPGQGLQFLFEYFSETQRNKGNFPGRFSGRQFSNSRSEMNVSTLELGDSALYLCASSSLTSNEQFFGPGTRLTVL.

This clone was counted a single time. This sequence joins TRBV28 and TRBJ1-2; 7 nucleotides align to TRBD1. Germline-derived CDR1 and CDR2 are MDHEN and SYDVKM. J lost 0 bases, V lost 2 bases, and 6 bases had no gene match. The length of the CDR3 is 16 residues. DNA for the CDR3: TGTGCCAGCAGTTTAGCCTACAGGGGAACTAACTATGGCTACACCTTC. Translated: CASSLAYRGTNYGYTF.